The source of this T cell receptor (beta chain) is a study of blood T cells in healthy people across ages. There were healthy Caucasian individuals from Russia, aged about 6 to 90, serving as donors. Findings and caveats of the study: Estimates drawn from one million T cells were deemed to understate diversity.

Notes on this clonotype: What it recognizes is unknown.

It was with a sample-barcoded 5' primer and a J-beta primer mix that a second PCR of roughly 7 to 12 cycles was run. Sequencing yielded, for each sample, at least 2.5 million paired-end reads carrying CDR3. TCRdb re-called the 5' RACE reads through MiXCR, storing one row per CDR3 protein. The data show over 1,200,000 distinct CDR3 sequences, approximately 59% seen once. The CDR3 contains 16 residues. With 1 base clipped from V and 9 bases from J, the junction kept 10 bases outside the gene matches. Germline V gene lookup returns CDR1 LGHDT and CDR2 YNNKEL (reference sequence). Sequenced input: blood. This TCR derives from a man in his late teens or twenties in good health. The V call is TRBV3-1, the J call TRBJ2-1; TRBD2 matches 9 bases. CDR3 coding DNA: TGTGCCAGCAGCCAAGTTTGGGCTAGCGGGATGATTGAGCAGTTCTTC. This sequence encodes CASSQVWASGMIEQFF.